The 23 T cell receptor beta chains below were found in one sample sequenced in a study of T cells in Graves' hyperthyroidism and ophthalmopathy. Amplified TCR beta CDR3 regions derived from RNA transcripts. During a first-round RT-PCR of the TCR CDR3, the HTBI primer set was used. TCRdb redid the calling of the multiplex PCR reads with MiXCR, one entry per CDR3 protein. The sample lists over 550,000 distinct CDR3 sequences; over 15% were seen once. Source material: blood. These TCRs come from a young woman with Graves' hyperthyroidism.

This clonotype has more than one count but fewer than ten. V usage is TRBV13 and J usage is TRBJ2-1; D is perhaps TRBD1 or TRBD2 (6 bases each). Per germline, CDR1 PRHDT and CDR2 FYEKMQ (reference sequence). This CDR3 is built from 16 residues. The ends were cut back, 2 bases at V and 7 bases at J, with 18 bases in the middle. The CDR3 spells CASSLMLSGARNEQFF. The CDR3 DNA sequence: TGTGCCAGCAGCTTAATGTTATCGGGGGCTCGGAATGAGCAGTTCTTC.

This clonotype was counted ten times or more. The CDR3 here is CASGLVRTSLRNTEAFF. The CDR3 DNA reads as TGTGCTAGTGGTTTGGTACGGACGTCTCTTCGGAACACTGAAGCTTTCTTT. The V call is TRBV12-5, the J call TRBJ1-1; D is unresolved. Trimming left V 0 bases short and J 1 base short, with 15 bases between. This CDR3 is 17 amino acids long. CDR1 and CDR2 from the germline V gene are LGHNT and FRNRAP.

The V and J genes are TRBV6-8 and TRBJ2-7; 9 bases agree with TRBD1. Per the germline V gene, CDR1 is MNHGY and CDR2 is SAAAGT. CDR3 length equals 12 residues. This chain's CDR3 is CATGGQNYEQYF. The CDR3 region has the DNA TGTGCGACAGGGGGACAAAACTACGAGCAGTACTTC.

V gene TRBV19 combines with J gene TRBJ2-1, with D unclear. The V and J ends lost 3 bases and 10 bases respectively, with 25 bases between them. This CDR3 region has 17 residues. Per the germline V gene, CDR1 is LNHDA and CDR2 is SQIVND (reference sequence). The DNA of the CDR3 is TGTGCCAGTAGTATCGAAAACAGACCCAACTTTTACCTAGAGCAGTTCTTC. The encoded protein is CASSIENRPNFYLEQFF.

The chain uses TRBV29-1 and TRBJ2-5; 9 bases are a match to TRBD2. This CDR3 comprises 13 residues. Losses at the gene ends were 7 bases for V and 5 bases for J; bases not matched to a gene: 8. Germline-derived CDR1 and CDR2 are SQVTM and ANQGSEA. The DNA for the CDR3 is TGCAGCGCCGCGGGAGGGGGGTATGAGACCCAGTACTTC. It translates to CSAAGGGYETQYF.

In its sample, this clonotype was seen many times. The CDR3 region is CASSLGRAADTQYF. CDR3 in DNA: TGTGCCAGCAGCTTGGGGCGGGCGGCAGATACGCAGTATTTT. The chain has TRBV13 and TRBJ2-3; D tentatively fits TRBD1 or TRBD2 (5 bases each). V shed 3 bases and J shed 4 bases, with 11 bases lying between them. Per the germline V gene, CDR1 is PRHDT and CDR2 is FYEKMQ (reference sequence). The CDR3 sequence is 14 residues long.

In its sample, this clonotype was seen many times. The chain is built from TRBV30 and TRBJ2-3, with 7 positions matching TRBD2. The CDR3 extends over 14 amino acids. Germline lookup yields CDR1 GTSNPN and CDR2 SVGIG (reference sequence). Trimming took 2 bases from V and 1 from J; bases not matched to a gene: 3. The CDR3 DNA is TGTGCCTGGAGTCCAGGGAGGGGCACAGATACGCAGTATTTT. It translates to CAWSPGRGTDTQYF. The variable domain in full, with the rest retrieved from reference TRBV30 and TRBJ2-3, is SQTIHQWPATLVQPVGSPLSLECTVEGTSNPNLYWYRQAAGRGLQLLFYSVGIGQISSEVPQNLSASRPQDRQFILSSKKLLLSDSGFYLCAWSPGRGTDTQYFGPGTRLTVL.

This clonotype has more than one count but fewer than ten. CDR3 sequence (DNA): TGTGCCACCAGTGATCCCCGGACAGGGATGGGCACCGGGGAGCTGTTTTTT. Its translation: CATSDPRTGMGTGELFF. The chain is built from TRBV24-1 and TRBJ2-2, with 8 bases fitting TRBD1. This CDR3 is built from 17 residues. After removal of 3 bases from V and 4 bases from J, the junction contained 9 bases not matched to a gene. CDR1 KGHDR and CDR2 SFDVKD come from the germline V gene.

J is TRBJ1-6 and V is TRBV27; weak D call: TRBD1 (5 bases). Trimming stripped 5 bases from V and 9 bases from J, with 23 bases between. Germline CDR1 reads MNHEY; CDR2 reads SMNVEV (reference sequence). CDR3 size: 17 residues. The CDR3: CASSPLHRGGWSSPLHF. Written as DNA, the CDR3 is TGTGCCAGCAGTCCCTTACACCGGGGGGGTTGGAGTTCACCCCTCCACTTT.

In its sample, this clonotype was seen many times. V gene TRBV7-9 combines with J gene TRBJ2-3; D is undetermined. The CDR3 length is 14 residues. In germline, CDR1 is SEHNR, CDR2 FQNEAQ (reference sequence). Trimming cost V 3 bases and J 3 bases, with 10 bases left between them. Here the CDR3 DNA reads TGTGCCAGCAGCTTTTCACAAAAGACAGATACGCAGTATTTT. Amino acids: CASSFSQKTDTQYF.

The chain links TRBV7-9 to TRBJ2-3, with D possibly TRBD2 on 5 matching bases. The CDR3 has 12 residues. The ends were cut back, 6 bases at V and 4 bases at J, with 8 bases in the middle. Germline CDR1 reads SEHNR; CDR2 reads FQNEAQ (reference sequence). The CDR3: CASREAADTQYF. DNA for the CDR3: TGTGCCAGCAGGGAGGCGGCAGATACGCAGTATTTT.

The rearrangement joins TRBV10-3 to TRBJ2-7; the match to TRBD1 covers 7 bases. Trimming removed 6 bases from V and 6 bases from J; junction bases left unmatched: 11. Germline-derived CDR1 and CDR2 are ENHRY and SYGVKD. CDR3 size: 14 residues. The CDR3 DNA is TGTGCCATCAGGGAACAGGGGAAGTCTGTCGAGCAGTACTTC. Protein: CAIREQGKSVEQYF.

In nucleotides, the CDR3 is TGCGCCAGCAGCCAGGACCAAGGTCAGCCCCAGCATTTT. It specifies CASSQDQGQPQHF. This chain connects TRBV4-3 to TRBJ1-5, with no clear D. This CDR3 has 13 amino acids. In germline, CDR1 is LGHNA, CDR2 YSLEER. V lost 3 bases to trimming and J lost 6 bases, with 9 bases between them.

This clonotype was detected ten times or more. V usage is TRBV10-3 and J usage is TRBJ2-3; D unresolved. With 6 bases removed from V and 2 bases from J, the gap between germline ends came to 15 bases. Germline CDR1 is ENHRY and CDR2 is SYGVKD. This CDR3 has 15 residues. CDR3 DNA: TGTGCCATCAGAGAAAGGGCGTCTCACACAGATACGCAGTATTTT. Translated: CAIRERASHTDTQYF.

This clonotype appeared many times. This chain uses TRBV2 with TRBJ1-2; TRBD1 agrees at 8 bases. This CDR3 spans 13 amino acids. The V and J ends lost 4 bases and 4 bases, in that order; junction bases with no gene match: 2. Germline V gene data show CDR1 as SNHLY and CDR2 as FYNNEI. CDR3 DNA: TGTGCCAGCAGTGGTGGACAGGGCTATGGCTACACCTTC. It translates to CASSGGQGYGYTF.

Many counts were recorded for this clonotype. The chain is built from TRBV5-1 and TRBJ2-1, with 7 nucleotides matching TRBD2. The J segment lost 7 bases and the V segment lost 0 bases, leaving 4 bases of the junction unmatched. This CDR3 comprises 14 residues. Germline assignment: CDR1 SGHRS and CDR2 YFSETQ. CDR3 coding DNA: TGCGCCAGCAGCTTGGATGTTAGCGGGAATGAGCAGTTCTTC. It yields the protein CASSLDVSGNEQFF.

A remark on this clonotype: Possible read error: a much larger clone is one base away. The chain uses TRBV20-1 and TRBJ2-5; D gene uncertain. CDR1 is DFQATT and CDR2 is SNEGSKA in the germline V gene (reference sequence). The CDR3 loop spans 14 amino acids. Deletions cut 6 bases from V and 5 bases from J, with 19 bases between. CDR3: CSATQDREAETQYF. DNA for the CDR3: TGCAGTGCGACCCAGGACCGCGAGGCGGAGACCCAGTACTTC.

This clonotype appeared many times. This sequence joins TRBV7-6 and TRBJ2-7; possible D gene TRBD1, 5 bases. The CDR3 loop spans 14 amino acids. Trimming removed 0 bases at V and 7 bases at J, with 13 bases between. The germline V gene has CDR1 SGHVS and CDR2 FNYEAQ. The chain's CDR3 is CASSLAGRAAEQYF. The DNA of the CDR3 is TGTGCCAGCAGCTTAGCGGGGCGTGCGGCTGAGCAGTACTTC. The full variable domain, in which reference TRBV7-6 and TRBJ2-7 provide the parts outside the CDR3, is GAGVSQSPRYKVTKRGQDVALRCDPISGHVSLYWYRQALGQGPEFLTYFNYEAQQDKSGLPNDRFSAERPEGSISTLTIQRTEQRDSAMYRCASSLAGRAAEQYFGPGTRLTVT.

Notes on this clonotype: Germline is not matched at one junction end, which may reflect a read error. Here the CDR3 DNA reads TGCGCCAGCAGCTTATTCGCGGACAGAAGCACAGATATGCAGTATTTT. As protein: CASSLFADRSTDMQYF. The chain couples TRBV7-2 to TRBJ2-3, with a weak D call TRBD1 (6 bases). Germline loops: CDR1 SGHTA, CDR2 FQGNSA. CDR3 length: 16 amino acids.

Regarding this clonotype: This may be a read error: a much more frequent sequence differs by one nucleotide. This chain uses TRBV24-1 with TRBJ1-1, with 8 bases fitting TRBD1. Trimming at V came to 2 bases and at J to 1 base, leaving 2 bases not matched to a gene. The V gene's germline CDR1 is KGHDR and CDR2 SFDVKD. The CDR3 contains 15 residues. The CDR3 is CATSDSGTGNTEAFF. In nucleotides, the CDR3 is TGTGCCACCAGTGATTCCGGGACAGGGAACACTGAAGCTTTCTTT.

This clonotype was seen a handful of times. J is TRBJ2-1 and V is TRBV20-1, with D possibly TRBD1 on 6 matching bases. The V gene's germline CDR1 is DFQATT and CDR2 SNEGSKA (reference sequence). V dropped 6 bases and J dropped 5 bases, with 20 bases sitting between them. The CDR3 runs 15 residues. This CDR3 is CSAASARTANNEQFF. Written as DNA, the CDR3 is TGCAGTGCCGCCTCCGCACGGACAGCGAACAATGAGCAGTTCTTC.

This clonotype was found a few times. The chain uses TRBV6-1 and TRBJ2-5, with D maybe TRBD1 (6 bases). Looked up from germline, CDR1 is MNHNS and CDR2 is SASEGT. V lost 5 bases and J 1 base, leaving 11 bases between the germline ends. CDR3 length: 14 residues. DNA of the CDR3: TGTGCCAGCAGTCTTCGGACAGCCCAAGAGACCCAGTACTTC. Residues: CASSLRTAQETQYF.

This clonotype was seen only once. The chain employs TRBV11-2 and TRBJ2-5, with D perhaps matching TRBD2 (5 bases). Trimming removed 6 bases from V and 5 bases from J, with 13 bases in between. CDR3 size: 13 residues. CDR1 is SGHAT and CDR2 is FQNNGV in the germline V gene. The CDR3 here is CASSRPGWETQYF. CDR3 DNA sequence: TGTGCCAGCAGTCGGCCGGGATGGGAGACCCAGTACTTC.